The sequence of this T cell receptor (beta chain) was determined in a study of shared clonotypes between healthy human individuals. This clone was recorded once. Its antigen remains unknown. Naive-designated CD8 cells lacked CD45RO, were positively enriched for CCR7, and omitted terminally differentiated effector memory CD45RA+ cells. Between the trimmed V and J ends, which lost 3 bases and 9 bases, there was a span of 6 bases. The CDR3 is 11 amino acids. From germline, CDR1 is MRHNA and CDR2 SNTAGT. Findings of the study overall: Depth of sequencing was expected to influence donor clonotype sharing.

Only in-frame clones appear in the TCRdb table, and some are missing; sequencing was by immunoSEQ multiplex PCR. The repertoire includes roughly 590,000 clones, roughly 95% of them detected once, and roughly 0.1% sits in the top ten. The TCR originated in a woman aged 25 to 45 in good health. Sequenced material: naive CD8+ T cells sorted from blood. The chain is built from TRBV6-4 and TRBJ1-5; D unclear. The CDR3 nucleotides are TGTGCCAGCAGTGATGGAGGGCCCCAGCATTTT. Amino acids: CASSDGGPQHF.